Following are 12 T cell receptor beta chains from one sample sequenced in a study of blood T cell repertoires in COVID-19. Assay: immunoSEQ multiplex PCR; the TCRdb copy retains only in-frame clones and omits some. The sample lists some 300,000 clones; roughly 86% were seen once. Sequences were obtained from PBMCs or T cells enriched from blood (not recorded which). These receptors were obtained from a woman aged 45-65 years who had been exposed to COVID-19.

The chain joins TRBV7-9 to TRBJ2-1, with D possibly TRBD1 on 5 matching bases. Germline CDR1 SEHNR, CDR2 FQNEAQ (reference sequence). Trimming cost V 5 bases and J 8 bases, with 22 bases left between them. The CDR3 is 16 amino acids. CDR3 sequence: CASSNRQSVPPHEQFF. The CDR3 DNA reads as TGTGCCAGCAGCAACCGACAGTCCGTGCCCCCACATGAGCAGTTCTTC.

Points on this clone: Other DNA sequences of this sample code for an identical CDR3. The chain links TRBV18 to TRBJ2-3, with TRBD2 matching 11 bases. The ends lost 2 bases at V and 0 bases at J; junction bases unmatched: 1. CDR1 KGHSH and CDR2 LQKENI come from the germline V gene. This CDR3 region has 16 residues. The CDR3: CASSPRTSGSTDTQYF. The DNA of the CDR3 is TGTGCCAGCTCACCAAGGACTAGCGGGAGCACAGATACGCAGTATTTT.

This chain joins TRBV5-1 and TRBJ2-2; TRBD2 agrees at 14 bases. The trim removed 4 bases at V and 6 bases at J, leaving 14 bases unmatched. The CDR3 consists of 19 residues. Germline loops: CDR1 SGHRS, CDR2 YFSETQ. The CDR3, as DNA: TGCGCCAGCAGCGCCTTTGGGACTAGCGGGGGCATCGGTTCCGGGGAGCTGTTTTTT. This sequence encodes CASSAFGTSGGIGSGELFF.

V usage is TRBV27 and J usage is TRBJ1-2; TRBD1 is a possible D gene (5 bases). The ends were cut back, 10 bases at V and 6 bases at J, with 21 bases in the middle. This CDR3 region has 14 residues. Germline V gene sequence: CDR1 MNHEY, CDR2 SMNVEV (reference sequence). DNA of the CDR3: TGTGCCACCCTGGACGGGGCGGGGATTAATGGCTACACCTTC. Encoded protein: CATLDGAGINGYTF.

This clone has a single count. The genes are TRBV4-1 and TRBJ1-2; possibly TRBD1 for D (5 bases). The CDR3 has 12 amino acids. V shed 10 bases and J shed 2 bases, with 11 bases lying between them. Germline lookup yields CDR1 MGHRA and CDR2 YSYEKL. The CDR3 loop is CATGGGNYGYTF. CDR3 DNA sequence: TGCGCCACCGGCGGGGGGAACTATGGCTACACCTTC.

This sequence joins TRBV5-6 and TRBJ1-2, with D tentatively TRBD1 (6 bases). Trimming removed 4 bases from V and 4 bases from J, with 14 bases in between. The CDR3 runs 14 residues. Per the germline V gene, CDR1 is SGHDT and CDR2 is YYEEEE. Here the CDR3 DNA reads TGTGCCAGCAGCATACAGGGTCAATTCTATGGCTACACCTTC. This encodes CASSIQGQFYGYTF.

V and J are TRBV11-2 and TRBJ2-3, with 11 nucleotides matching TRBD2. The CDR3 consists of 15 residues. The germline gives CDR1 SGHAT, CDR2 FQNNGV. V dropped 2 bases and J dropped 7; count of bases not matched to a gene: 5. CDR3 residues: CASSLSGTSGNTQYF. In nucleotides, the CDR3 is TGTGCCAGCAGCTTAAGTGGGACTAGCGGCAATACGCAGTATTTT.

The chain links TRBV28 to TRBJ1-2, with unresolved D. Germline CDR1 is MDHEN and CDR2 is SYDVKM. Trimming stripped 1 base from V and 4 bases from J, with 16 bases between. The CDR3 has 16 residues. The CDR3 DNA reads TGTGCCAGCAGTTTATTGGCTAGGCAAGGCGCCTATGGCTACACCTTC. Its protein product is CASSLLARQGAYGYTF.

The chain couples TRBV5-5 to TRBJ1-6; 11 bases are shared with TRBD1. From germline, CDR1 is SGHKS and CDR2 YYEKEE (reference sequence). The CDR3 loop spans 16 amino acids. The V gene end was trimmed by 5 bases and the J gene end by 5 bases; junction bases not matched to a gene: 6. The CDR3, as DNA: TGTGCCAGCAGGTGGACAGGGGGCTTGGATAATTCACCCCTCCACTTT. Translation: CASRWTGGLDNSPLHF.

The rearrangement joins TRBV18 to TRBJ2-5; 8 bases line up with TRBD2. CDR3 length equals 16 residues. Trimming removed 3 bases from V and 0 bases from J; junction bases left unmatched: 6. Germline CDR1 is KGHSH and CDR2 is LQKENI. CDR3 sequence: CASSPVPGGYQETQYF. DNA for the CDR3: TGTGCCAGCTCACCGGTTCCGGGGGGGTACCAAGAGACCCAGTACTTC. The whole variable domain, filled in from reference TRBV18 and TRBJ2-5, reads NAGVMQNPRHLVRRRGQEARLRCSPMKGHSHVYWYRQLPEEGLKFMVYLQKENIIDESGMPKERFSAEFPKEGPSILRIQQVVRGDSAAYFCASSPVPGGYQETQYFGPGTRLLVL.

The chain has TRBV2 and TRBJ1-1; D is unresolved. V gave up 5 bases and J gave up 6 bases, with 16 bases separating them. Germline CDR1 and CDR2: SNHLY and FYNNEI. CDR3 length: 14 residues. CDR3 nucleotides: TGTGCCAGCAGTAACCTAGGAGGATTAGCTGAAGCTTTCTTT. Translated: CASSNLGGLAEAFF.

The chain recombines TRBV9 with TRBJ2-7, with D perhaps TRBD1 (5 bases). The V and J ends lost 0 bases and 5 bases respectively, with 18 bases between them. This CDR3 comprises 16 residues. Per the germline V gene, CDR1 is SGDLS and CDR2 is YYNGEE. The DNA for the CDR3 is TGTGCCAGCAGCGTAGAAGGGGCGCTTATTTCCCACGAGCAGTACTTC. It yields the protein CASSVEGALISHEQYF. The variable domain in full, completed from reference TRBV9 and TRBJ2-7, reads DSGVTQTPKHLITATGQRVTLRCSPRSGDLSVYWYQQSLDQGLQFLIQYYNGEERAKGNILERFSAQQFPDLHSELNLSSLELGDSALYFCASSVEGALISHEQYFGPGTRLTVT.